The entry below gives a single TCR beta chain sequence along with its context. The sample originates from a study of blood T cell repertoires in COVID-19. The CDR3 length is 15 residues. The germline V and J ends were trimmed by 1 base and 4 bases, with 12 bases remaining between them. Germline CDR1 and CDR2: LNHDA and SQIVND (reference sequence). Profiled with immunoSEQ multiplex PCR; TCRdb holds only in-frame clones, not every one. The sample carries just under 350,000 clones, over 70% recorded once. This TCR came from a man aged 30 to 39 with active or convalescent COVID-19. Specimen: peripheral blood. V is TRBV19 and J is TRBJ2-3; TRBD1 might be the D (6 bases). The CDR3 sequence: CASSIVLYRADTQYF. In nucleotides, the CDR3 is TGTGCCAGTAGTATAGTCCTCTACAGGGCAGATACGCAGTATTTT.